A selection of T cell receptor beta chains follows, all from one sample in a study of blood T cell repertoires in COVID-19. Measured with immunoSEQ multiplex PCR; TCRdb has only the in-frame clones, and not every one. Among around 200,000 clones listed, just under 80% were seen once. Sequences were obtained from peripheral blood. The receptors were gathered from a woman aged 80 or older with active or convalescent COVID-19. The CDR3 runs from the conserved cysteine through the conserved F or W.

v_call	j_call	cdr3_aa
TRBV6-5	TRBJ1-5	CAIRRDISNQPQHF
TRBV9	TRBJ1-1	CASSAARTGVNTEAFF
TRBV6-5	TRBJ2-1	CASTYDTSSYNEQFF
TRBV20-1	TRBJ1-2	CSAKPSAATF
TRBV5-5	TRBJ2-7	CASSPTYGRDEQYF
TRBV4-1	TRBJ2-7	CASSQAGTGALRGRYEQYF
TRBV5-1	TRBJ2-2	CASIPGTGVDGELFF
TRBV11-2	TRBJ2-1	CASSLDGRVGQYNEQFF
TRBV5-6	TRBJ2-3	CASSLSWGGADTQYF
TRBV28	TRBJ1-6	CASTHRNRFWDSPLHF
TRBV29-1	TRBJ2-7	CSVAGSYEQYF
TRBV7-2	TRBJ2-3	CASSSRLAGGLDTQYF
TRBV10-3	TRBJ1-2	CAIHQGADYGYTF
TRBV6-2/TRBV6-3	TRBJ1-2	CASSSIDRSGDYGYTF
TRBV24-1	TRBJ2-6	CATSVSGSGANVLTF
TRBV28	TRBJ1-6	CASSSDRGSNSPLHF
TRBV7-8	TRBJ2-1	CASSLLSGRSGNEQFF
TRBV28	TRBJ1-1	CASSRQGGNTEAFF
TRBV11-2	TRBJ1-1	CASSLDPGVNTEAFF
TRBV18	TRBJ1-4	CASSPPSLNEKLFF